This T cell receptor (beta chain) comes out of a study of T cell responses to AZD1222 COVID-19 vaccine. About the study: Some second doses came at about 4 weeks and others at about 12 weeks; these were pooled. General study results and limits: Clonal diversity was possibly underestimated, and the donors were mostly white British, with more females. No day 14 peak samples; only post-peak repertoires were characterized.

The V end was cut by 0 bases, the J end by 2 bases, with 16 bases between. CDR1 and CDR2 (germline): SGHAT, FQNNGV. This CDR3 comprises 17 residues. Sequenced by immunoSEQ multiplex PCR; TCRdb stores in-frame clones only, minus some. This sample has roughly 81,000 clones, with approximately 86% found just once. Turning to this clone: The antigen is undetermined.

This chain links TRBV11-2 with TRBJ2-5, with D perhaps TRBD2 (5 bases). The sample was peripheral blood, taken on day 0 of AZD1222 vaccination. The sequence was collected from an adult in good health. CDR3 sequence: CASSLDLRASLQETQYF. CDR3 in DNA: TGTGCCAGCAGCTTAGATCTTAGGGCTAGCCTACAAGAGACCCAGTACTTC.